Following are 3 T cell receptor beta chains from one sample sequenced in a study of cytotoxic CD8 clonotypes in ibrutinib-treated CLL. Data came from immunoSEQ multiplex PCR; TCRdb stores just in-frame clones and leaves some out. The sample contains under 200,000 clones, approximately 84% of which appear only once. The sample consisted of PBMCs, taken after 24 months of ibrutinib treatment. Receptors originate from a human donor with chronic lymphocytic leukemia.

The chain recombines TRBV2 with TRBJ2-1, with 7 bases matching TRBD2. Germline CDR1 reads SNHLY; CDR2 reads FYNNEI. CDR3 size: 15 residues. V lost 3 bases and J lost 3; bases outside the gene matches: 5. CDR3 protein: CASSDYGGDYNEQFF. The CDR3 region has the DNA TGTGCCAGCAGTGATTATGGGGGGGACTACAATGAGCAGTTCTTC.

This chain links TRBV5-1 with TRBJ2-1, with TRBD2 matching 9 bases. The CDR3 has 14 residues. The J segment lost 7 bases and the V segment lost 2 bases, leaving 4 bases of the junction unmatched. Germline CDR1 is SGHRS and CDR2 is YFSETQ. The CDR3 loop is CASSFSGSPNEQFF. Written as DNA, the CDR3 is TGCGCCAGCAGCTTTAGCGGGAGCCCTAATGAGCAGTTCTTC. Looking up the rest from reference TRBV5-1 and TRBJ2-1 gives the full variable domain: KAGVTQTPRYLIKTRGQQVTLSCSPISGHRSVSWYQQTPGQGLQFLFEYFSETQRNKGNFPGRFSGRQFSNSRSEMNVSTLELGDSALYLCASSFSGSPNEQFFGPGTRLTVL.

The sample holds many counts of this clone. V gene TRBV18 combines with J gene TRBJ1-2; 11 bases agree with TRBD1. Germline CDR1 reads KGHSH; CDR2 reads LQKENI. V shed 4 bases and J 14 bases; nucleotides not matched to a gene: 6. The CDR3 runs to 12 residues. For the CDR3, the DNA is TGTGCCAGCTCACTAGGACAGGGGGCGTCTACCTTC. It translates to CASSLGQGASTF.